Reported below is one T cell receptor (beta chain). Its specificity is unknown. With 3 bases clipped from V and 0 bases from J, the junction kept 5 bases outside the gene matches. From germline, CDR1 is LGHDT and CDR2 YNNKEL (reference sequence). The CDR3 runs 15 residues. This record belongs to a study of blood T cells in healthy people across ages. Study-wide results and limits: Across the age range, TCR beta diversity per million T cells fell in a roughly linear way.

With a J-beta primer mix and a sample-barcoded 5' primer, a second PCR ran roughly 6 to 11 cycles. TCRdb fed the 5' RACE reads into MiXCR, producing one record per CDR3 protein. The sample lists about 1.6 million distinct CDR3 sequences, around 35% occurring once. The TCR sequence derives from a woman aged 25 to 39 in good health. This chain uses TRBV3-1 with TRBJ2-7; 7 bases line up with TRBD2. Sequenced input: blood. The CDR3 region is CASSHGDYGSYEQYF. The CDR3 nucleotides read TGTGCCAGCAGCCATGGGGACTATGGCTCCTACGAGCAGTACTTC.